These T cell receptor beta chains were read from a single sample in a study of graft-versus-host responses after intestinal transplantation. TCRdb's table, derived via immunoSEQ multiplex PCR, lists solely in-frame clones and lacks some. In the table there are around 33,000 clones, around 94% of which are singletons. Here the sequenced sample was PBMCs, taken 16 days after intestinal transplant. Receptor source: a human patient who received an intestinal transplant, so some T cells may come from the graft donor. Both conserved end residues are part of each CDR3. Each record gives: V gene, D gene, J gene, clone size, CDR3 DNA, CDR3 protein. The D gene is left open where the match is weak. Clone sizes are given selectively: once, few, many, or a class where the clone is expanded.

v_gene: TRBV4-2; d_gene: TRBD1; j_gene: TRBJ1-2; abundance: .; CDR3nt: TGTGCCAGCAGCAAGGGACAGGGACTCCAAAACTATGGCTACACCTTC; CDR3aa: CASSKGQGLQNYGYTF
v_gene: TRBV4-1; d_gene: .; j_gene: TRBJ2-3; abundance: .; CDR3nt: TGCGCCAGCAGCCAAGATGGCGGGGCGAAGAATACGCAGTATTTT; CDR3aa: CASSQDGGAKNTQYF
v_gene: TRBV4-1; d_gene: TRBD1; j_gene: TRBJ2-5; abundance: .; CDR3nt: TGCGCCAGCAGCCCCGTTGGGCAGGGGGTACAAGAGACCCAGTACTTC; CDR3aa: CASSPVGQGVQETQYF
v_gene: TRBV30; d_gene: .; j_gene: TRBJ2-1; abundance: once; CDR3nt: TGTGCCTGGAGTACGGGCAATGAGCAGTTCTTC; CDR3aa: CAWSTGNEQFF
v_gene: TRBV4-1; d_gene: .; j_gene: TRBJ1-2; abundance: .; CDR3nt: TGCGCCAGCAGCCAAGGGGTTGATGGCTACACCTTC; CDR3aa: CASSQGVDGYTF
v_gene: TRBV25-1; d_gene: .; j_gene: TRBJ2-1; abundance: .; CDR3nt: TGTGCCAGCACCCCTCCAAGGGGGGCCTACAATGAGCAGTTCTTC; CDR3aa: CASTPPRGAYNEQFF
v_gene: TRBV30; d_gene: .; j_gene: TRBJ1-2; abundance: .; CDR3nt: TGTGCAAGAGTTGGGGATGGCTACACCTTC; CDR3aa: CARVGDGYTF
v_gene: TRBV19; d_gene: .; j_gene: TRBJ2-7; abundance: once; CDR3nt: TGTGCCAGTAGTATGGTACTAGCTTCCCCCTACGAGCAGTACTTC; CDR3aa: CASSMVLASPYEQYF
v_gene: TRBV7-3; d_gene: .; j_gene: TRBJ2-7; abundance: .; CDR3nt: TGTGCCAGCAGCTCGCTAGCGCGCTACGAGCAGTACTTC; CDR3aa: CASSSLARYEQYF
v_gene: TRBV28; d_gene: .; j_gene: TRBJ2-7; abundance: .; CDR3nt: TGTGCCAGCAGTGATGTGCAGGGCGCCTACGAGCAGTACTTC; CDR3aa: CASSDVQGAYEQYF
v_gene: TRBV28; d_gene: TRBD1; j_gene: TRBJ2-7; abundance: .; CDR3nt: TGTGCCAGCAGTTTTGGACAGGGCGAGCAGTACTTC; CDR3aa: CASSFGQGEQYF
v_gene: TRBV19; d_gene: .; j_gene: TRBJ1-5; abundance: .; CDR3nt: TGTGCCAGTAGTATCTTACAGGGAGGCAATCAGCCCCAGCATTTT; CDR3aa: CASSILQGGNQPQHF
v_gene: TRBV15; d_gene: TRBD2; j_gene: TRBJ2-1; abundance: .; CDR3nt: TGTGCCACCAGCAGCGGCGGGACTAGCAGATACAATGAGCAGTTCTTC; CDR3aa: CATSSGGTSRYNEQFF
v_gene: TRBV6-5; d_gene: TRBD2; j_gene: TRBJ2-1; abundance: few; CDR3nt: TGTGCCAGCAGTTTAGAGGGAGGGCCTTTGAATGAGCAGTTCTTC; CDR3aa: CASSLEGGPLNEQFF
v_gene: TRBV7-6; d_gene: .; j_gene: TRBJ1-5; abundance: .; CDR3nt: TGTGCCAGCAGCTTAGGGGTGTTTGAGCCCCAGCATTTT; CDR3aa: CASSLGVFEPQHF
v_gene: TRBV5-1; d_gene: TRBD2; j_gene: TRBJ2-7; abundance: .; CDR3nt: TGCGCCAGCAGCTTCTCTAGCGGGAGTAGAGGCGAGCAGTACTTC; CDR3aa: CASSFSSGSRGEQYF
v_gene: TRBV19; d_gene: TRBD2; j_gene: TRBJ2-7; abundance: once; CDR3nt: TGTGCCAGTAGTATCTTCCTTGCGGGAGGTTACGAGCAGTACTTC; CDR3aa: CASSIFLAGGYEQYF
v_gene: TRBV2; d_gene: .; j_gene: TRBJ1-1; abundance: .; CDR3nt: TGTGCCAGCATCCAAAACACTGAAGCTTTCTTT; CDR3aa: CASIQNTEAFF
v_gene: TRBV7-3; d_gene: .; j_gene: TRBJ2-7; abundance: .; CDR3nt: TGTGCCAGCAGCTTACCAGGCTACGAGCAGTACTTC; CDR3aa: CASSLPGYEQYF
v_gene: TRBV19; d_gene: .; j_gene: TRBJ1-3; abundance: .; CDR3nt: TGTGCCAGTAGTATGGGAACGGGCTCTGGAAACACCATATATTTT; CDR3aa: CASSMGTGSGNTIYF
v_gene: TRBV20-1; d_gene: TRBD1; j_gene: TRBJ1-2; abundance: once; CDR3nt: TGCAGTGCTGAGACAGGGGATGGCTACACCTTC; CDR3aa: CSAETGDGYTF
v_gene: TRBV7-9; d_gene: .; j_gene: TRBJ1-2; abundance: few; CDR3nt: TGTGCCCTAAGACCGTTGAACTATGGCTACACCTTC; CDR3aa: CALRPLNYGYTF
v_gene: TRBV4-1; d_gene: TRBD1; j_gene: TRBJ1-4; abundance: .; CDR3nt: TGCGCCAGCAGCCAAGGGGGGACAGGGGGAGATGAAAAACTGTTTTTT; CDR3aa: CASSQGGTGGDEKLFF
v_gene: TRBV19; d_gene: TRBD2; j_gene: TRBJ2-3; abundance: .; CDR3nt: TGTGCCAGTAGTACCCGTGGGCTAGCGGGAGGAAATACGCAGTATTTT; CDR3aa: CASSTRGLAGGNTQYF
v_gene: TRBV6-6; d_gene: .; j_gene: TRBJ2-1; abundance: .; CDR3nt: TGTGCCAGCAGTTACTCCCGGGGCGATGAGCAGTTCTTC; CDR3aa: CASSYSRGDEQFF
v_gene: TRBV5-1; d_gene: .; j_gene: TRBJ2-1; abundance: .; CDR3nt: TGCGCCACTTCTTCCGGGGGAAACAATGAGCAGTTCTTC; CDR3aa: CATSSGGNNEQFF
v_gene: TRBV11-2; d_gene: .; j_gene: TRBJ2-7; abundance: .; CDR3nt: TGTGCCAGCAGCTTCGGAGCCTACGAGCAGTACTTC; CDR3aa: CASSFGAYEQYF
v_gene: TRBV11-2; d_gene: TRBD2; j_gene: TRBJ2-7; abundance: .; CDR3nt: TGTGCCAGCAGCTTTGGCGGGAGGATAGGCTACGAGCAGTACTTC; CDR3aa: CASSFGGRIGYEQYF
v_gene: TRBV28; d_gene: TRBD2; j_gene: TRBJ2-1; abundance: .; CDR3nt: TGTGCCAGCAGTCTCTCCTTCACTCTAGCGGGCGAATACAATGAGCAGTTCTTC; CDR3aa: CASSLSFTLAGEYNEQFF
v_gene: TRBV7-9; d_gene: TRBD2; j_gene: TRBJ2-1; abundance: .; CDR3nt: TGTGCCAGCAGCAACCAAGCGGGAGGGTCCTACAATGAGCAGTTCTTC; CDR3aa: CASSNQAGGSYNEQFF
v_gene: TRBV18; d_gene: .; j_gene: TRBJ2-6; abundance: once; CDR3nt: TGTGCCAGCTCAAAAAATTTGGACATTTACAGTCGGGCCAACGTCCTGACTTTC; CDR3aa: CASSKNLDIYSRANVLTF
v_gene: TRBV7-2; d_gene: .; j_gene: TRBJ1-2; abundance: .; CDR3nt: TGTGCCAGCAGCAGGGTGGACTATGGCTACACCTTC; CDR3aa: CASSRVDYGYTF
v_gene: TRBV6-4; d_gene: TRBD2; j_gene: TRBJ2-5; abundance: once; CDR3nt: TGTGCCAGCAGTGAACTAGCGGGAGGGCAAGAGACCCAGTACTTC; CDR3aa: CASSELAGGQETQYF
v_gene: TRBV27; d_gene: TRBD1; j_gene: TRBJ2-3; abundance: once; CDR3nt: TGTGCCAGCAGTTTGACAGGGGAGTATAGCACAGATACGCAGTATTTT; CDR3aa: CASSLTGEYSTDTQYF
v_gene: TRBV4-2; d_gene: .; j_gene: TRBJ1-5; abundance: .; CDR3nt: TGTGCCAGCAGCCAAAACCGAAGCAATCAGCCCCAGCATTTT; CDR3aa: CASSQNRSNQPQHF
v_gene: TRBV13; d_gene: .; j_gene: TRBJ1-1; abundance: .; CDR3nt: TGTGCCAGCAGCTTATCGCTCAGGAACACTGAAGCTTTCTTT; CDR3aa: CASSLSLRNTEAFF
v_gene: TRBV10-1; d_gene: TRBD2; j_gene: TRBJ2-2; abundance: few; CDR3nt: TGCGCCAGCAGTGAAGCGGGAGGGCCGGGAGGGGAGCTGTTTTTT; CDR3aa: CASSEAGGPGGELFF
v_gene: TRBV7-9; d_gene: TRBD2; j_gene: TRBJ2-1; abundance: .; CDR3nt: TGTACCAGCAGCCCGGGATGGAGACTAGCGGGACAGAACAATGAGCAGTTCTTC; CDR3aa: CTSSPGWRLAGQNNEQFF
v_gene: TRBV18; d_gene: .; j_gene: TRBJ1-1; abundance: .; CDR3nt: TGTGCCAGCTCACCAGATCGGGGCGCAGGGGAAGCTTTCTTT; CDR3aa: CASSPDRGAGEAFF
v_gene: TRBV5-4; d_gene: .; j_gene: TRBJ1-6; abundance: .; CDR3nt: TGTGCCAGCAGCTTGGGGGGCAGACTATATAATTCACCCCTCCACTTT; CDR3aa: CASSLGGRLYNSPLHF
v_gene: TRBV28; d_gene: .; j_gene: TRBJ2-1; abundance: .; CDR3nt: TGTGCCAGCAGTTCCCCAGTGTTGGCGTATGAGCAGTTCTTC; CDR3aa: CASSSPVLAYEQFF
v_gene: TRBV19; d_gene: TRBD2; j_gene: TRBJ2-1; abundance: .; CDR3nt: TGTGCCAGTAGTATTGGGACTAGCGGCTACAATGAGCAGTTCTTC; CDR3aa: CASSIGTSGYNEQFF
v_gene: TRBV30; d_gene: .; j_gene: TRBJ2-7; abundance: .; CDR3nt: TGTGCCTGGAGCTCGGGACAAACCTACGAGCAGTACTTC; CDR3aa: CAWSSGQTYEQYF
v_gene: TRBV5-6; d_gene: .; j_gene: TRBJ1-5; abundance: .; CDR3nt: TGTGCCAGCAGCTTCGGGACGAGTCAGCCCCAGCATTTT; CDR3aa: CASSFGTSQPQHF
v_gene: TRBV6-5; d_gene: .; j_gene: TRBJ2-1; abundance: .; CDR3nt: TGTGCCAGCAGTTACTCAGGGCCCTACAATGAGCAGTTCTTC; CDR3aa: CASSYSGPYNEQFF
v_gene: TRBV29-1; d_gene: .; j_gene: TRBJ2-7; abundance: .; CDR3nt: TGCAGCGTTAGGCGGGGCACCCACTCCTACGAGCAGTACTTC; CDR3aa: CSVRRGTHSYEQYF
v_gene: TRBV7-9; d_gene: .; j_gene: TRBJ2-5; abundance: .; CDR3nt: TGTGCCAGCAGCCCCGGGACAAACCAAGAGACCCAGTACTTC; CDR3aa: CASSPGTNQETQYF
v_gene: TRBV10-2; d_gene: .; j_gene: TRBJ2-1; abundance: .; CDR3nt: TGCGCCAGCAGTGAGTCGGGTTACAATGAGCAGTTCTTC; CDR3aa: CASSESGYNEQFF
v_gene: TRBV18; d_gene: .; j_gene: TRBJ2-5; abundance: once; CDR3nt: TGTGCCAGCTCACCACCGTCAGGGCAAGAGACCCAGTACTTC; CDR3aa: CASSPPSGQETQYF
v_gene: TRBV4-3; d_gene: .; j_gene: TRBJ2-3; abundance: once; CDR3nt: TGCGCCAGCAGCCAATTAGGAGGGGGGGCTAGCACAGATACGCAGTATTTT; CDR3aa: CASSQLGGGASTDTQYF
v_gene: TRBV10-3; d_gene: TRBD2; j_gene: TRBJ2-7; abundance: .; CDR3nt: TGTGCCATCAGTGCCGTAGCGGGAGAGTTCTACGAGCAGTACTTC; CDR3aa: CAISAVAGEFYEQYF
v_gene: TRBV10-1; d_gene: .; j_gene: TRBJ2-1; abundance: .; CDR3nt: TGCGCCAGCAGCCGGGACCTAGCTGGAGGTGCCAATGAGCAGTTCTTC; CDR3aa: CASSRDLAGGANEQFF
v_gene: TRBV21-1; d_gene: .; j_gene: TRBJ2-5; abundance: .; CDR3nt: TGTGCCAGCAGCCCCCGGGGCAGACAGGGGGAGGGAGAGACCCAGTACTTC; CDR3aa: CASSPRGRQGEGETQYF
v_gene: TRBV9; d_gene: .; j_gene: TRBJ2-3; abundance: .; CDR3nt: TGTGCCAGCAGCGTAGGGTCGAGACCTAGTGGAGGTACGCAGTATTTT; CDR3aa: CASSVGSRPSGGTQYF